Listed here are 20 T cell receptor beta chains from one sample, sequenced in a study of blood T cell repertoires in COVID-19. TCRdb's table, derived via immunoSEQ multiplex PCR, lists solely in-frame clones and lacks some. The data contain around 250,000 clones, approximately 83% of them singletons. Specimen: PBMCs or T cells enriched from blood (not recorded which). All receptors derive from a woman aged 45-59 years who had recovered from COVID-19.

This clone was seen more than once but under ten times. This sequence joins TRBV28 and TRBJ2-3; a possible D gene is TRBD1 (7 bases). Trimming left V 3 bases short and J 1 base short, with 20 bases between. Germline assignment: CDR1 MDHEN and CDR2 SYDVKM. This CDR3 is built from 18 residues. CDR3 bases: TGTGCCAGCAGTTTCTCAGGGGGGAAAAGCTTTGGCACAGATACGCAGTATTTT. It specifies CASSFSGGKSFGTDTQYF.

The genes are TRBV14 and TRBJ1-1, with 8 nucleotides matching TRBD1. Germline V gene sequence: CDR1 SGHDN, CDR2 FVKESK. The length of the CDR3 is 15 residues. With 6 bases clipped from V and 1 base from J, the junction kept 7 bases outside the gene matches. This CDR3 reads CASRRPGTGNTEAFF. CDR3 bases: TGTGCCAGCAGACGTCCCGGGACAGGGAACACTGAAGCTTTCTTT.

The rearrangement joins TRBV28 to TRBJ1-2; tentative D call: TRBD1 (5 bases). The germline V gene has CDR1 MDHEN and CDR2 SYDVKM. This CDR3 region has 12 residues. V was clipped by 8 bases and J by 7 bases, with 14 bases between them. The CDR3 region has the DNA TGTGCCAGCTCTTCCCGGGGGTTTGGCTACACCTTC. Protein product: CASSSRGFGYTF.

This clone was detected once. The V call is TRBV3-1 (or the pseudogene TRBV3-2), the J call TRBJ2-5; D call uncertain. The CDR3 totals 12 residues. Germline CDR1 and CDR2: LGHDT and YNNKEL (reference sequence). V was clipped by 3 bases and J by 5 bases, with 7 bases between them. The CDR3, as DNA: TGTGCCAGCAGCCAGTTCGGGGAGACCCAGTACTTC. Its translation is CASSQFGETQYF.

V is TRBV11-2 and J is TRBJ1-2, with 8 bases fitting TRBD1. The CDR3 consists of 16 residues. The germline CDR1 and CDR2 sequences are SGHAT and FQNNGV. Germline trimming cut 0 bases from V and 4 bases from J; bases unmatched to any gene: 7. Here the CDR3 DNA reads TGTGCCAGCAGCTTAGAGGCAACAGGGGGTGGCTATGGCTACACCTTC. Amino acids: CASSLEATGGGYGYTF.

This chain uses TRBV19 with TRBJ2-3; perhaps TRBD1 as D (6 bases). Trimming took off 6 bases at V and 5 bases at J, with 9 bases between the two ends. Germline values: CDR1 LNHDA, CDR2 SQIVND (reference sequence). This CDR3 is built from 12 residues. The CDR3 is CASSVQGDTQYF. The CDR3, as DNA: TGTGCCAGTAGCGTACAGGGAGATACGCAGTATTTT. The whole variable domain, filled in from reference TRBV19 and TRBJ2-3, reads DGGITQSPKYLFRKEGQNVTLSCEQNLNHDAMYWYRQDPGQGLRLIYYSQIVNDFQKGDIAEGYSVSREKKESFPLTVTSAQKNPTAFYLCASSVQGDTQYFGPGTRLTVL.

This chain uses TRBV18 with TRBJ2-7; D remains unclear. The CDR3 is 13 amino acids. The germline V gene has CDR1 KGHSH and CDR2 LQKENI. V was pared by 3 bases and J by 3 bases, with 9 bases between. In nucleotides, the CDR3 is TGTGCCAGCTCACCGGCGGCAAACTACGAGCAGTACTTC. Translated, it gives CASSPAANYEQYF.

V usage is TRBV21-1 and J usage is TRBJ2-1; the table's D call TRBD1 went unverified against the DNA. TRBV21-1 is a known pseudogene. CDR3 length: 15 residues. CDR3 sequence: CASSKGEAQGNEQFF. The CDR3 DNA is TGTGCCAGCAGCAAAGGGGAAGCTCAGGGCAATGAGCAGTTCTTC.

The chain links TRBV5-1 to TRBJ1-1, with 9 bases that match TRBD1. Trimming took 2 bases from V and 4 from J; bases not matched to a gene: 6. From germline, CDR1 is SGHRS and CDR2 YFSETQ. CDR3 length: 15 amino acids. As DNA, the CDR3 is TGCGCCAGCAGCTTAGGGACAGGGTGGAGCACTGAAGCTTTCTTT. Translation gives CASSLGTGWSTEAFF.

The chain combines TRBV29-1 with TRBJ2-5; no firm D call. There are 13 residues in the CDR3. With 2 bases removed from V and 1 base from J, the gap between germline ends came to 8 bases. Germline CDR1 SQVTM, CDR2 ANQGSEA. CDR3 region: CSVEWRFQETQYF. The CDR3, as DNA: TGCAGCGTTGAATGGCGGTTCCAAGAGACCCAGTACTTC.

The chain combines TRBV6-6 with TRBJ2-1; 10 bases are a match to TRBD2. V lost 5 bases, J lost 5 bases, and 6 bases stayed unmatched. Per the germline V gene, CDR1 is MNHNY and CDR2 is SVGAGI (reference sequence). The CDR3 runs 15 residues. Written as DNA, the CDR3 is TGTGCCAGCAGTGTAGCGGGAGGAACTAACAATGAGCAGTTCTTC. Its protein product is CASSVAGGTNNEQFF.

The CDR3 nucleotides are TGTGCCAGCAGCTTAGCGGTTGCGCGCGAGCAGTTCTTC. This encodes CASSLAVAREQFF. The chain recombines TRBV11-3 with TRBJ2-1; D unresolved. Germline V gene sequence: CDR1 SGHNT, CDR2 YENEEA. Trimming took off 1 base at V and 10 bases at J, with 11 bases between the two ends. The CDR3 is made up of 13 amino acids.

The chain is built from TRBV11-2 and TRBJ2-2; no clear D. Germline-derived CDR1 and CDR2 are SGHAT and FQNNGV. This CDR3 spans 14 amino acids. V lost 7 bases and J lost 4, with 13 bases in between. The CDR3 region is CASIFGVGTGELFF. Here the CDR3 DNA reads TGTGCCAGCATATTTGGTGTCGGCACCGGGGAGCTGTTTTTT.

This chain connects TRBV7-2 to TRBJ2-1, with 8 positions matching TRBD1. V lost 5 bases, J lost 1 base, and 1 base stayed unmatched. Germline V gene sequence: CDR1 SGHTA, CDR2 FQGNSA. The CDR3 has 14 amino acids. CDR3 loop: CASSRTGSYNEQFF. The CDR3 coding sequence is TGTGCCAGCAGCAGGACAGGGTCCTACAATGAGCAGTTCTTC. Variable domain in full (rest from reference TRBV7-2 and TRBJ2-1): GAGVSQSPSNKVTEKGKDVELRCDPISGHTALYWYRQSLGQGLEFLIYFQGNSAPDKSGLPSDRFSAERTGGSVSTLTIQRTQQEDSAVYLCASSRTGSYNEQFFGPGTRLTVL.

The rearrangement joins TRBV7-8 to TRBJ2-7; TRBD2 matches at 12 bases. This CDR3 is 16 amino acids long. CDR1 and CDR2 (germline): SGHVS, FQNEAQ. V dropped 2 bases and J dropped 9; count of bases not matched to a gene: 11. The CDR3 loop is CASSLLVRLAGDLQYF. The CDR3 DNA is TGTGCCAGCAGCTTATTAGTCCGACTAGCGGGAGATCTGCAGTACTTC.

The chain employs TRBV5-1 and TRBJ2-7; tentatively, D is TRBD2 (5 bases). The CDR3 is 16 residues long. Germline V gene sequence: CDR1 SGHRS, CDR2 YFSETQ. V was shortened by 3 bases and J by 0 bases, with 16 bases between the two germline ends. The CDR3 DNA follows: TGCGCCAGCAGCTCGGGGTGGACTTTCAGCTCCTACGAGCAGTACTTC. Its protein product is CASSSGWTFSSYEQYF. The full variable domain, rest sourced from reference TRBV5-1 and TRBJ2-7, is KAGVTQTPRYLIKTRGQQVTLSCSPISGHRSVSWYQQTPGQGLQFLFEYFSETQRNKGNFPGRFSGRQFSNSRSEMNVSTLELGDSALYLCASSSGWTFSSYEQYFGPGTRLTVT.

This chain joins TRBV3-1 (or the pseudogene TRBV3-2) and TRBJ2-3, with D unclear. Germline V lookup: CDR1 LGHDT, CDR2 YNNKEL (reference sequence). This CDR3 has 12 residues. Trimming shortened V by 2 bases and J by 5 bases, and 5 bases separated the two germline ends. CDR3 coding DNA: TGTGCCAGCAGCCAAAGCCAAGATACGCAGTATTTT. It yields the protein CASSQSQDTQYF.

The chain uses TRBV19 and TRBJ1-4; 7 bases align to TRBD1. Per germline, CDR1 LNHDA and CDR2 SQIVND (reference sequence). The CDR3 has 12 amino acids. V dropped 11 bases and J dropped 10; count of bases not matched to a gene: 10. The CDR3 coding sequence is TGTGCCGGCCGGACAGGCGTAGGAAAACTGTTTTTT. Translation: CAGRTGVGKLFF.

The sample holds one count of this clone. The chain links TRBV3-1 (or the pseudogene TRBV3-2) to TRBJ1-2, with 9 bases identical to TRBD1. CDR1 and CDR2 (germline): LGHDT, YNNKEL (reference sequence). Trimming at V came to 2 bases and at J to 8 bases, leaving 9 bases not matched to a gene. The CDR3 is 15 amino acids. CDR3 sequence: CASSQLRDRVSGYTF. The CDR3, as DNA: TGTGCCAGCAGCCAACTACGGGACAGGGTGTCCGGCTACACCTTC.

The chain carries TRBV10-3 and TRBJ2-1; TRBD2 agrees at 7 bases. Unmatched junction bases numbered 22, after V lost 7 bases and J lost 7 bases. The V gene's germline CDR1 is ENHRY and CDR2 SYGVKD. The CDR3 is made up of 18 amino acids. Here the CDR3 DNA reads TGTGCCATCACCCCTCGGGAGGCGGCCCAGCTAGGGAGAAATGAGCAGTTCTTC. This translates into CAITPREAAQLGRNEQFF.